Below are 12 T cell receptor beta chains sequenced from a single sample in a study of PD-1 blockade in classical Hodgkin lymphoma. This sample's time point: newly diagnosed, previously untreated cHL patient sample. Thawed PBMCs were the source of CD8+ T cells, obtained through magnetic negative selection. Using immunoSEQ multiplex PCR, the repertoire was profiled, and TCRdb retains in-frame clones only, with some absent. The data show about 5,000 clones, with about 90% seen just once and 20% to 25% held by the top ten. Sequencing was done on a sample of CD8+ T cells from blood. The receptors here all came from a human donor with classical Hodgkin lymphoma.

V gene TRBV30 combines with J gene TRBJ2-7; D call uncertain. Germline V lookup: CDR1 GTSNPN, CDR2 SVGIG (reference sequence). The CDR3 totals 12 residues. V lost 2 bases, J lost 3 bases, and 8 bases lay in between. The CDR3 loop reads CAWSKSGYEQYF. DNA for the CDR3: TGTGCCTGGAGTAAAAGTGGCTACGAGCAGTACTTC. Variable domain in full (rest from reference TRBV30 and TRBJ2-7): SQTIHQWPATLVQPVGSPLSLECTVEGTSNPNLYWYRQAAGRGLQLLFYSVGIGQISSEVPQNLSASRPQDRQFILSSKKLLLSDSGFYLCAWSKSGYEQYFGPGTRLTVT.

The CDR3 reads CATDPLDAGNQPQHF. CDR3 nucleotide sequence: TGTGCCACCGACCCCCTTGACGCAGGCAATCAGCCCCAGCATTTT. This chain links TRBV28 with TRBJ1-5; D unresolved. Trimming removed 10 bases from V and 2 bases from J, with 18 bases in between. The CDR3 runs to 15 residues. The germline gives CDR1 MDHEN, CDR2 SYDVKM.

The chain links TRBV25-1 to TRBJ2-1; 11 bases agree with TRBD2. The CDR3 loop spans 16 amino acids. Germline CDR1 MGHDK, CDR2 SYGVNS. The J segment lost 7 bases and the V segment lost 1 base, leaving 6 bases of the junction unmatched. In DNA, the CDR3 is TGTGCCAGCAGTGAATGGGGGACTAGCGGAAGGAATGAGCAGTTCTTC. Residues: CASSEWGTSGRNEQFF.

This sequence joins TRBV30 and TRBJ1-5, with D tentatively TRBD1 (6 bases). Germline V gene sequence: CDR1 GTSNPN, CDR2 SVGIG (reference sequence). The CDR3 length is 17 residues. Deletions cut 4 bases from V and 3 bases from J, with 22 bases between. Here the CDR3 reads CAWKASHRVDPNQPQHF. As DNA, the CDR3 is TGTGCCTGGAAGGCGAGTCACAGGGTGGACCCCAATCAGCCCCAGCATTTT.

The V call is TRBV6-4, the J call TRBJ2-1, with 7 bases matching TRBD2. V trimming: 0 bases; J trimming: 8 bases; junction bases outside the gene matches: 7. From germline, CDR1 is MRHNA and CDR2 SNTAGT. The CDR3 runs 15 residues. CDR3 coding DNA: TGTGCCAGCAGTGACTCGAGTAGCGGGTTCGATGAGCAGTTCTTC. Its translation is CASSDSSSGFDEQFF.

The J gene is TRBJ2-7, the V gene TRBV6-6; no clear D gene. Germline V gene lookup returns CDR1 MNHNY and CDR2 SVGAGI (reference sequence). V lost 2 bases and J lost 2, with 10 bases in between. The CDR3 is 14 amino acids. Here the CDR3 reads CASSYVGGTYEQYF. The CDR3, as DNA: TGTGCCAGCAGTTACGTCGGCGGTACCTACGAGCAGTACTTC.

This clone was counted a few times. CDR3 loop: CASSMLELSYNEQFF. DNA of the CDR3: TGTGCCAGTAGTATGCTGGAGCTCTCCTACAATGAGCAGTTCTTC. This chain joins TRBV19 and TRBJ2-1; D is unresolved. The V end lost 3 bases, the J end lost 0 bases, and 9 bases lay between the germline ends. Germline assignment: CDR1 LNHDA and CDR2 SQIVND (reference sequence). The CDR3 is 15 residues long. Using reference TRBV19 and TRBJ2-1 for the parts outside the CDR3, the full variable domain is DGGITQSPKYLFRKEGQNVTLSCEQNLNHDAMYWYRQDPGQGLRLIYYSQIVNDFQKGDIAEGYSVSREKKESFPLTVTSAQKNPTAFYLCASSMLELSYNEQFFGPGTRLTVL.

This clone is a singleton in its sample. V and J are TRBV6-1 and TRBJ1-1, with D perhaps matching TRBD1 (5 bases). This CDR3 is 13 amino acids long. Germline CDR1 is MNHNS and CDR2 is SASEGT. V lost 6 bases and J 3 bases, leaving 11 bases between the germline ends. The CDR3 bases are TGTGCCAGCAGGCGTGGGGGTCACACTGAAGCTTTCTTT. Its translation: CASRRGGHTEAFF.

This clone was counted only a few times. The chain has TRBV6-1 and TRBJ2-1, with D uncertain. The CDR3 has 13 residues. V was pared by 5 bases and J by 5 bases, with 10 bases between. Germline CDR1 reads MNHNS; CDR2 reads SASEGT. As DNA, the CDR3 is TGTGCCAGCAGTCAAGAGGTCCACAATGAGCAGTTCTTC. Its translation: CASSQEVHNEQFF.

CDR3 nucleotides: TGTGCCAGCAGCGCGGACGGGAACTCTGGGGCCAACGTCCTGACTTTC. It is translated as CASSADGNSGANVLTF. V and J are TRBV6-4 and TRBJ2-6, with D possibly matching TRBD2 (5 bases). Deletions cut 6 bases from V and 0 bases from J, with 12 bases between. Germline CDR1 is MRHNA and CDR2 is SNTAGT. The CDR3 runs 16 residues.

The chain joins TRBV12-5 to TRBJ1-4; D unclear. Germline lookup yields CDR1 LGHNT and CDR2 FRNRAP. The CDR3 has 19 amino acids. V dropped 0 bases and J dropped 0 bases, with 17 bases sitting between them. CDR3 residues: CASGLVLSTVLATNEKLFF. CDR3 nucleotide sequence: TGTGCTAGTGGTTTGGTACTGAGTACAGTCCTTGCAACTAATGAAAAACTGTTTTTT.

V and J are TRBV5-4 and TRBJ1-2, with 8 bases identical to TRBD1. The trim removed 5 bases at V and 7 bases at J, leaving 22 bases unmatched. CDR3 size: 18 residues. Looked up from germline, CDR1 is SGHNT and CDR2 is YYREEE (reference sequence). The CDR3 here is CASRKTGVVPNSFGGYTF. The CDR3 nucleotides read TGTGCCAGCAGGAAGACAGGGGTCGTTCCTAATTCGTTTGGTGGCTACACCTTC.